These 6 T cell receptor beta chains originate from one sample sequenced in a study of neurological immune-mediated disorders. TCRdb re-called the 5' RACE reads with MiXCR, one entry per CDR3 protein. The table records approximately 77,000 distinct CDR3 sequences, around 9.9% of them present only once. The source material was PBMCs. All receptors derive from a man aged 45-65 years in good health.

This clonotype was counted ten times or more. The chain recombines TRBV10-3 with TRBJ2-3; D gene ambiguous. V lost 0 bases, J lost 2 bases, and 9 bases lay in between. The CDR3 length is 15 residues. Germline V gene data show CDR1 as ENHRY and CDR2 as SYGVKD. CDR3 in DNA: TGTGCCATCAGTGAGTCTATTGTCTTCACAGATACGCAGTATTTT. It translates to CAISESIVFTDTQYF.

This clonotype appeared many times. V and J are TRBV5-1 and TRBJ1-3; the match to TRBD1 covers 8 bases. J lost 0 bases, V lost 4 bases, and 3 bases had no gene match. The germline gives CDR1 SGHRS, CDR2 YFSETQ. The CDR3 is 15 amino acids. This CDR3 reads CASSEGQGSGNTIYF. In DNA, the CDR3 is TGCGCCAGCAGCGAAGGACAGGGCTCTGGAAACACCATATATTTT.

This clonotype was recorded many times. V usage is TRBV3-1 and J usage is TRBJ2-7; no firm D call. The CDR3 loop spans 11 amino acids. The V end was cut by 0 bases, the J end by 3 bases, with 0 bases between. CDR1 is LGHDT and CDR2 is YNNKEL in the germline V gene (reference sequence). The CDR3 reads CASSQDYEQYF. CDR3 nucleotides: TGTGCCAGCAGCCAAGACTACGAGCAGTACTTC.

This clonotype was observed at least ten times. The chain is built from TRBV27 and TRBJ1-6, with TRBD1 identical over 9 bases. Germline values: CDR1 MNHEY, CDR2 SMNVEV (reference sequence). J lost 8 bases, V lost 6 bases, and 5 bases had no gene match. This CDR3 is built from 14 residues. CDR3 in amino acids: CASRTGGRDSPLHF. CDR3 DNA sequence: TGTGCCAGCAGGACAGGGGGAAGGGATTCACCCCTCCACTTT.

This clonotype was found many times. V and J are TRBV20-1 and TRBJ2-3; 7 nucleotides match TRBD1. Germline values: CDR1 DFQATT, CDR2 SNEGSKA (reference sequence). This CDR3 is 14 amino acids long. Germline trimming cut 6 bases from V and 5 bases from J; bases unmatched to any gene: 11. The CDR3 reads CSALLSTGQDTQYF. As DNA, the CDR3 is TGCAGTGCCCTACTCTCGACAGGGCAAGATACGCAGTATTTT.

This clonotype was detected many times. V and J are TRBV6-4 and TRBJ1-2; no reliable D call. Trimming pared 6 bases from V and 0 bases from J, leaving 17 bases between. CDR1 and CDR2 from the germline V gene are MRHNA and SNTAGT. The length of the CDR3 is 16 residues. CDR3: CASSFDRATANYGYTF. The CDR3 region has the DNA TGTGCCAGCAGCTTTGATCGAGCTACAGCTAACTATGGCTACACCTTC.